The sequence of this T cell receptor beta chain was determined in a study of T-cell memory formation after mild COVID-19. 5'RACE with constant-segment primers built TCRalpha and TCRbeta cDNA libraries with UMIs. TCRdb reprocessed the 5' RACE reads with MiXCR, giving one entry per CDR3 protein. The profile shows 350,000 to 500,000 distinct CDR3 sequences, about a quarter of them singletons. Trimming cost V 0 bases and J 4 bases, with 9 bases left between them. The CDR3 length is 14 residues. Looked up from germline, CDR1 is KGHSH and CDR2 is LQKENI. This clonotype was detected a few times. Its antigen remains unknown. Overall study results and limits: The pre-infection memory compartment contained some responding clones, suggesting cross-reactive memory joined.

This clonotype was obtained from an adult woman who had mild COVID-19 (a few samples of this study predate the infection). Cell type and time point are not known. The sample taken for sequencing was PBMCs or a T cell subset sorted from them (not recorded which). The rearrangement uses TRBV18 and TRBJ2-5; D call uncertain. The CDR3 bases are TGTGCCAGCTCACCACCTCTATCGCGAGAGACCCAGTACTTC. It specifies CASSPPLSRETQYF. The entire variable domain, with the rest obtained from reference TRBV18 and TRBJ2-5, is as follows: NAGVMQNPRHLVRRRGQEARLRCSPMKGHSHVYWYRQLPEEGLKFMVYLQKENIIDESGMPKERFSAEFPKEGPSILRIQQVVRGDSAAYFCASSPPLSRETQYFGPGTRLLVL.